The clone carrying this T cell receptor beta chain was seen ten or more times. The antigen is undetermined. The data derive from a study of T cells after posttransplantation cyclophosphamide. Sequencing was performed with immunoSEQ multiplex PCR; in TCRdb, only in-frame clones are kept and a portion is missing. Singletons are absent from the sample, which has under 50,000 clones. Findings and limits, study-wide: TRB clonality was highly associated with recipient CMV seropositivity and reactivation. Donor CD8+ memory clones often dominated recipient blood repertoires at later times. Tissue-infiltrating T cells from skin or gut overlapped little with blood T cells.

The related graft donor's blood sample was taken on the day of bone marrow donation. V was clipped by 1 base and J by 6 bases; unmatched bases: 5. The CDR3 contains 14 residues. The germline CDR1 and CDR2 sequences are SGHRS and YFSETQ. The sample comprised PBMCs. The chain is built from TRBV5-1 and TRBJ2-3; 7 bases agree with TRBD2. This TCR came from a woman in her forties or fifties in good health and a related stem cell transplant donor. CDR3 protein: CASSLRLAEDTQYF. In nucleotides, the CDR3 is TGCGCCAGCAGCTTGCGACTAGCAGAGGATACGCAGTATTTT.